This T cell receptor beta chain was sequenced for a study of cytomegalovirus exposure and HLA in healthy donors. This CDR3 contains 17 residues. V shed 0 bases and J 3 bases; nucleotides not matched to a gene: 7. Germline V gives CDR1 MNHEY, CDR2 SMNVEV (reference sequence). 13 Jbeta primers and 60 Vbeta primers were used for the PCR. Sequencing was performed with immunoSEQ multiplex PCR; in TCRdb, only in-frame clones are kept and a portion is missing. The sample holds some 270,000 clones, 92% seen once. Sequenced sample: PBMCs. The clonotype originates from a girl aged 2-9 years in good health and CMV-seronegative. The rearrangement links TRBV27 to TRBJ1-1; the match to TRBD1 covers 10 bases. CDR3 sequence reads: CASSLSRTGGLDTEAFF. The CDR3 DNA follows: TGTGCCAGCAGTTTATCACGGACAGGGGGTCTGGACACTGAAGCTTTCTTT.